The sequence of this T cell receptor beta chain was determined in a study of naive and memory T cell subsets. Trimming took off 1 base at V and 6 bases at J, with 4 bases between the two ends. The CDR3 is made up of 12 amino acids. In germline, CDR1 is LGHDT, CDR2 YNNKEL (reference sequence). The beta constant-region primer was an equimolar mix of two oligonucleotides covering TRBC1 and TRBC2. The ligated cDNA underwent four PCR rounds using SP2 and nested alpha and beta constant-region primers. One entry per CDR3 protein results from TCRdb running MiXCR on the UMI-ligation and nested PCR reads. The sample shows 30,000 to 40,000 distinct CDR3 sequences, less than 20% of them seen only once. There are a few counts of this clonotype.

The TCR was taken from a human donor in good health. The V call is TRBV3-1, the J call TRBJ2-1, with D hard to call. The sequencing sample was made of effector memory CD4+ T cells from blood. Subset here: effector memory, CD45RA- CD27-. CDR3 bases: TGTGCCAGCAGCCAAGGGAGCAATGAGCAGTTCTTC. Translation: CASSQGSNEQFF.